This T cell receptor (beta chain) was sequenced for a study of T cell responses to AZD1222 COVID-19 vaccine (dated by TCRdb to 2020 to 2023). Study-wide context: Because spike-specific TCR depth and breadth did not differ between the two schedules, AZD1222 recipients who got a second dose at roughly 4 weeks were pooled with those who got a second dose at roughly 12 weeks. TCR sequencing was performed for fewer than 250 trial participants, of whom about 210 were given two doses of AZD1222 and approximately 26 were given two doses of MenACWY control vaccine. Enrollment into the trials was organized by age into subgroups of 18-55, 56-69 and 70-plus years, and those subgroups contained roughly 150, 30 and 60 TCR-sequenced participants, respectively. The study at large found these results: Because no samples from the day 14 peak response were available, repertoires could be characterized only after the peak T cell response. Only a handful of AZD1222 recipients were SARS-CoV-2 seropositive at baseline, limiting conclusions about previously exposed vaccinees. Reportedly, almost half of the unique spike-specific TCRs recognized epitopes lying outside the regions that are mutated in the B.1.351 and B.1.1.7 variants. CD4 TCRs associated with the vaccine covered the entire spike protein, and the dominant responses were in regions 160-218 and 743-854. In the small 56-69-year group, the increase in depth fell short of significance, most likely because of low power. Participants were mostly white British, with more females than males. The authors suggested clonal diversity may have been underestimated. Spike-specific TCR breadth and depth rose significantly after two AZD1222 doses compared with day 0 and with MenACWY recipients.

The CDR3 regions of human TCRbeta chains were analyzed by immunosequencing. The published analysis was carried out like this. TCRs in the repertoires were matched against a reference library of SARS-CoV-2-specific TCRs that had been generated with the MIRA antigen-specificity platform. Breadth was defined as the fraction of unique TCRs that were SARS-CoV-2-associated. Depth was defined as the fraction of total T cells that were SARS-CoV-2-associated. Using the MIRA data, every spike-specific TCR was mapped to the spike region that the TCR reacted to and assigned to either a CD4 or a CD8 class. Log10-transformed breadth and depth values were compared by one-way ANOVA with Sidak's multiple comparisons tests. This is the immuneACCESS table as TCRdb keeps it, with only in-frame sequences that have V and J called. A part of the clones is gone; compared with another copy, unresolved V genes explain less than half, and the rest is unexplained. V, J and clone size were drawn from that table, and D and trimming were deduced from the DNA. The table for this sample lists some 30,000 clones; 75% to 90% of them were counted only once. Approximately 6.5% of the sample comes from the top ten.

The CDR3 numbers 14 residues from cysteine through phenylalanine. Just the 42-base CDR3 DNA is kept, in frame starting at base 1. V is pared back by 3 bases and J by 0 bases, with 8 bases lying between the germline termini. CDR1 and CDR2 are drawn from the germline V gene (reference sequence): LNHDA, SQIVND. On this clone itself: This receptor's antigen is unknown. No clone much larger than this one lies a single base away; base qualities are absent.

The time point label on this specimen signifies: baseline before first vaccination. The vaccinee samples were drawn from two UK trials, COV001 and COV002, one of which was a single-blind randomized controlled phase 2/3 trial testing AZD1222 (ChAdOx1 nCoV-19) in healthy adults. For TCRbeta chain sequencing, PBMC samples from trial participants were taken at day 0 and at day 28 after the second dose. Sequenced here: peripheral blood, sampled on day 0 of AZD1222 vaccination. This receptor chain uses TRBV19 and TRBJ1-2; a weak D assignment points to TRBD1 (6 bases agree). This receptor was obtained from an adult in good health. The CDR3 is CASSMEGANYGYTF. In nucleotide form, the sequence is TGTGCCAGTAGTATGGAGGGGGCTAACTATGGCTACACCTTC.